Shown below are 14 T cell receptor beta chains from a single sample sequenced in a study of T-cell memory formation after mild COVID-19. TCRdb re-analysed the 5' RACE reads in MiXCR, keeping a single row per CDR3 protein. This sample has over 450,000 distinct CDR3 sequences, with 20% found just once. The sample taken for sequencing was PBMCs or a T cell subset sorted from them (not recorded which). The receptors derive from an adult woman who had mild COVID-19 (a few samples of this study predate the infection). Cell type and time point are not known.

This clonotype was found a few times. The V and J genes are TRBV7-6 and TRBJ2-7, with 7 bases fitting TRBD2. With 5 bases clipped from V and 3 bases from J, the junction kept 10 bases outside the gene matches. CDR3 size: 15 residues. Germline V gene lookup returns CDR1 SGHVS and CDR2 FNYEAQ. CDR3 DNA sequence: TGTGCCAGCAGCCCCGGAGGCGGGAGCGGCTACGAGCAGTACTTC. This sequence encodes CASSPGGGSGYEQYF.

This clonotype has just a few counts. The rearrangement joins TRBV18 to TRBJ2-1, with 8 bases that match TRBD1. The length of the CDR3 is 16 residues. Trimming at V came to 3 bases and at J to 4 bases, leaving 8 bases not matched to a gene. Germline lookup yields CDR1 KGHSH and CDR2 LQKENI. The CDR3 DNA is TGTGCCAGCTCACCCGATCGACAGGGGCGATACAATGAGCAGTTCTTC. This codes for CASSPDRQGRYNEQFF.

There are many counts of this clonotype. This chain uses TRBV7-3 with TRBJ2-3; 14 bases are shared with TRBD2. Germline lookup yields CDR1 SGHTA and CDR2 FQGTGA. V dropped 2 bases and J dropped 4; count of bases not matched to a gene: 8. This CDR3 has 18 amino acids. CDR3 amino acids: CASSLGGAGLAGADTQYF. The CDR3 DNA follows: TGTGCCAGCAGCTTAGGGGGCGCGGGACTAGCGGGAGCAGATACGCAGTATTTT.

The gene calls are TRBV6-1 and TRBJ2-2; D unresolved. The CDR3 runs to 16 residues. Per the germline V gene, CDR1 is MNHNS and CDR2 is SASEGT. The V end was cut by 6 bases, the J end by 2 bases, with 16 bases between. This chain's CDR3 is CASSAPMITNTGELFF. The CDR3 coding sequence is TGTGCCAGCAGCGCCCCAATGATAACCAACACCGGGGAGCTGTTTTTT.

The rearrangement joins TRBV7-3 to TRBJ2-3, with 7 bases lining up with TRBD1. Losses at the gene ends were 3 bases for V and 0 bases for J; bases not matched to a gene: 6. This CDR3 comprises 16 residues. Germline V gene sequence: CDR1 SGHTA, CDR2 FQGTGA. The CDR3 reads CASSFGQGDSTDTQYF. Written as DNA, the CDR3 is TGTGCCAGCAGCTTCGGTCAGGGGGATAGCACAGATACGCAGTATTTT. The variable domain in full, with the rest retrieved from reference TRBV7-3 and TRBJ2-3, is GAGVSQTPSNKVTEKGKYVELRCDPISGHTALYWYRQSLGQGPEFLIYFQGTGAADDSGLPNDRFFAVRPEGSVSTLKIQRTERGDSAVYLCASSFGQGDSTDTQYFGPGTRLTVL.

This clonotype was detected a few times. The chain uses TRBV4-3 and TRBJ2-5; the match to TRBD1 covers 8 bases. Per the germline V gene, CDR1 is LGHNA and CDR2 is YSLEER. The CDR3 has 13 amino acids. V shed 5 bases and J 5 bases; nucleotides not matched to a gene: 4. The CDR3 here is CASSKRDRETQYF. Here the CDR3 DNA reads TGCGCCAGCAGCAAGAGGGACAGGGAGACCCAGTACTTC.

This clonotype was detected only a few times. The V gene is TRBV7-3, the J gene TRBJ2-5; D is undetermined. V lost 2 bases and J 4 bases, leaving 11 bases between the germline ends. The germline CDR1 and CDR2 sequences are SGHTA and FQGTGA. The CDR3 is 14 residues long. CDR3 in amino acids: CASSLQGFGETQYF. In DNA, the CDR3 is TGTGCCAGCAGCTTACAAGGGTTTGGAGAGACCCAGTACTTC.

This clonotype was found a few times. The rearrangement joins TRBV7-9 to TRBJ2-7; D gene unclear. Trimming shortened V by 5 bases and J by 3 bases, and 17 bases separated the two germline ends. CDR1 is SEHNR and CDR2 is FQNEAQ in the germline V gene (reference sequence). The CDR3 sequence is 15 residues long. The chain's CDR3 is CASSQPEQALYEQYF. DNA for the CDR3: TGTGCCAGCAGCCAGCCGGAGCAAGCCCTCTACGAGCAGTACTTC.

CDR3 protein: CASSRLTSTDTQYF. The DNA for the CDR3 is TGTGCCAGCAGTAGACTAACTAGCACAGATACGCAGTATTTT. J is TRBJ2-3 and V is TRBV12-3 or TRBV12-4; D possibly corresponds to TRBD2 (5 bases). CDR3 length equals 14 residues. The V gene lost 5 bases and the J gene lost 0 bases, with 9 bases spanning the gap.

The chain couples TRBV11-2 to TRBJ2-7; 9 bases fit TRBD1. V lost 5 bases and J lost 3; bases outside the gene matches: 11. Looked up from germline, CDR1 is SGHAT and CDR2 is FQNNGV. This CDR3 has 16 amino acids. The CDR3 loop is CASSRISGTGSYEQYF. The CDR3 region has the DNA TGTGCCAGCAGCCGAATCAGCGGGACAGGGAGCTACGAGCAGTACTTC.

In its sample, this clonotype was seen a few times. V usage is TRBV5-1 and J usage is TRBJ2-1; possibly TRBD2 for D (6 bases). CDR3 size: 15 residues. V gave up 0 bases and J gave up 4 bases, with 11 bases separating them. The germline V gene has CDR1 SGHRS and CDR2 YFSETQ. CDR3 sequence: CASSLVAGKYNEQFF. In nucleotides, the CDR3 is TGCGCCAGCAGCTTGGTGGCGGGAAAGTACAATGAGCAGTTCTTC.

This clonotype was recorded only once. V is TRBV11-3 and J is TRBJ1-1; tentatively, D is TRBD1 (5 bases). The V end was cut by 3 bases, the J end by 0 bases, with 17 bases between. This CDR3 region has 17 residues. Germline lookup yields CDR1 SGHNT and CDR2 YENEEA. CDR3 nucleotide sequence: TGTGCCAGCAGCTTTAGGCAACGGGGCAGGGTGAACACTGAAGCTTTCTTT. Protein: CASSFRQRGRVNTEAFF.

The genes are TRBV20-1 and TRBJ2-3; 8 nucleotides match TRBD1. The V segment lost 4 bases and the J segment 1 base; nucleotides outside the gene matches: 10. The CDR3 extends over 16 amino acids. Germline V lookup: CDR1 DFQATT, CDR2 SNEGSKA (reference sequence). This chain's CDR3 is CSAIVGATGGTDTQYF. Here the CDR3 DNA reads TGCAGTGCTATTGTCGGGGCGACAGGGGGCACAGATACGCAGTATTTT.

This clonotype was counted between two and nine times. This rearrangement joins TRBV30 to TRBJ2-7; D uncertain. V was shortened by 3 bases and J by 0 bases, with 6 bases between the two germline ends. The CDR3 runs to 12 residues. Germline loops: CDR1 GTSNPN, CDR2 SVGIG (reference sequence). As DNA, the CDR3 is TGTGCCTGGAGCCGCAGCTCCTACGAGCAGTACTTC. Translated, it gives CAWSRSSYEQYF.